One sample yielded the 30 T cell receptor beta chains listed below, sequenced in a study of blood T cell repertoires in COVID-19. Profiled with immunoSEQ multiplex PCR; TCRdb holds only in-frame clones, not every one. The table records hundreds of thousands of clones, 75% to 85% of them present only once. Material for sequencing was PBMCs or T cells enriched from blood (not recorded which). These receptors were taken from a man between 25 and 39 years old with acute COVID-19.

This clone has a handful of counts. The chain couples TRBV10-2 to TRBJ1-6; D perhaps matches TRBD1 (5 bases). CDR3 length: 13 amino acids. Looked up from germline, CDR1 is WSHSY and CDR2 is SAAADI. V was pared by 7 bases and J by 10 bases, with 14 bases between. CDR3 residues: CASTPREVSPLHF. The CDR3 DNA sequence: TGCGCCAGCACTCCCAGGGAGGTATCACCCCTCCACTTT.

The rearrangement links TRBV6-1 to TRBJ1-2; no definite D call. Per germline, CDR1 MNHNS and CDR2 SASEGT. The V end was cut by 1 base, the J end by 2 bases, with 5 bases between. There are 13 residues in the CDR3. The CDR3: CASSEDRNYGYTF. The CDR3 region has the DNA TGTGCCAGCAGTGAAGACAGAAACTATGGCTACACCTTC.

The gene calls are TRBV24-1 and TRBJ2-5; the D gene is possibly TRBD1 (8 bases). The CDR3 runs 15 residues. The V end lost 4 bases, the J end lost 4 bases, and 15 bases lay between the germline ends. Per germline, CDR1 KGHDR and CDR2 SFDVKD. CDR3 sequence: CATSEAGQAGETQYF. The CDR3 nucleotides read TGTGCCACCAGTGAAGCGGGACAGGCGGGAGAGACCCAGTACTTC.

V usage is TRBV2 and J usage is TRBJ1-1; D may be TRBD1 (5 bases). CDR1 is SNHLY and CDR2 is FYNNEI in the germline V gene. Trimming stripped 7 bases from V and 6 bases from J, with 15 bases between. The CDR3 length is 13 residues. The CDR3 loop reads CASMAGLKPEAFF. The CDR3, as DNA: TGTGCCAGCATGGCAGGGTTGAAACCTGAAGCTTTCTTT.

V is TRBV6-6 and J is TRBJ2-2; 7 nucleotides align to TRBD1. CDR3 length: 20 amino acids. Trimming took 6 bases from V and 1 from J; bases not matched to a gene: 20. Germline V gene data show CDR1 as MNHNY and CDR2 as SVGAGI (reference sequence). This CDR3 is CASSDHTGTEIPGNTGELFF. The CDR3 nucleotides are TGTGCCAGCAGCGATCACACCGGGACAGAAATTCCTGGGAACACCGGGGAGCTGTTTTTT.

The gene calls are TRBV28 and TRBJ1-5; D gene ambiguous. The CDR3 length is 14 residues. The V gene lost 7 bases and the J gene lost 7 bases, with 17 bases spanning the gap. Germline V gives CDR1 MDHEN, CDR2 SYDVKM. CDR3: CASTPEFPNQPQHF. The CDR3 coding sequence is TGTGCCAGCACCCCGGAGTTCCCCAACCAGCCCCAGCATTTT.

The rearrangement uses TRBV18 and TRBJ2-4; perhaps TRBD2 as D (6 bases). The V and J ends lost 6 bases and 3 bases respectively, with 15 bases between them. This CDR3 comprises 15 residues. Germline V gene lookup returns CDR1 KGHSH and CDR2 LQKENI. The CDR3 here is CASSPGEYGKNIQYF. As DNA, the CDR3 is TGTGCCAGCTCGCCGGGGGAATATGGCAAAAACATTCAGTACTTC.

V gene TRBV11-2 combines with J gene TRBJ1-3, with D unclear. The V end was cut by 3 bases, the J end by 0 bases, with 9 bases between. This CDR3 region has 15 residues. Germline V lookup: CDR1 SGHAT, CDR2 FQNNGV. CDR3 region: CASSFDYGSGNTIYF. For the CDR3, the DNA is TGTGCCAGCAGCTTTGACTACGGCTCTGGAAACACCATATATTTT. Together with reference TRBV11-2 and TRBJ1-3, the CDR3 gives the full variable domain: EAGVAQSPRYKIIEKRQSVAFWCNPISGHATLYWYQQILGQGPKLLIQFQNNGVVDDSQLPKDRFSAERLKGVDSTLKIQPAKLEDSAVYLCASSFDYGSGNTIYFGEGSWLTVV.

The V call is TRBV2, the J call TRBJ1-2, with 7 positions matching TRBD1. CDR1 is SNHLY, CDR2 FYNNEI, per germline. V trimming: 0 bases; J trimming: 5 bases; junction bases outside the gene matches: 27. This CDR3 region has 22 residues. This CDR3 reads CASSEAAVSGQDIRRRDYGYTF. CDR3 in DNA: TGTGCCAGCAGTGAAGCGGCAGTCTCCGGACAGGACATTAGACGACGAGATTATGGCTACACCTTC.

The V gene is TRBV30, the J gene TRBJ2-3, with D tentatively TRBD2 (5 bases). Germline V gene data show CDR1 as GTSNPN and CDR2 as SVGIG (reference sequence). The V gene lost 3 bases and the J gene lost 5 bases, with 6 bases spanning the gap. The CDR3 is 11 amino acids. This CDR3 reads CAWSGIDTQYF. As DNA, the CDR3 is TGTGCCTGGAGCGGGATAGATACGCAGTATTTT.

This clone was observed a single time. This chain uses TRBV15 with TRBJ2-7; tentative D call: TRBD2 (5 bases). V lost 0 bases and J 6 bases, leaving 9 bases between the germline ends. The V gene's germline CDR1 is LNHNV and CDR2 YYDKDF (reference sequence). CDR3 length equals 13 residues. CDR3 region: CATSRDYAGEQYF. Written as DNA, the CDR3 is TGTGCCACCAGCAGAGATTACGCGGGCGAGCAGTACTTC.

The count of this clone is one. The rearrangement uses TRBV7-9 and TRBJ2-5, with TRBD1 matching 7 bases. The CDR3 is made up of 14 amino acids. Germline CDR1 and CDR2: SEHNR and FQNEAQ (reference sequence). V trimming: 6 bases; J trimming: 3 bases; junction bases outside the gene matches: 7. In DNA, the CDR3 is TGTGCCAGCAGTTTGGGGACAGTGGAAGAGACCCAGTACTTC. Its translation: CASSLGTVEETQYF.

The chain joins TRBV28 to TRBJ1-1; D might be TRBD1 (6 bases). Germline V gene lookup returns CDR1 MDHEN and CDR2 SYDVKM. This CDR3 spans 14 amino acids. Trimming removed 2 bases at V and 8 bases at J, with 15 bases between. CDR3 nucleotides: TGTGCCAGCAGTTTAGAAGGCGGGGGGCAGGAAGCTTTCTTT. It is translated as CASSLEGGGQEAFF.

The rearrangement uses TRBV7-2 and TRBJ1-6; D unresolved. The germline V and J ends were trimmed by 5 bases and 0 bases, with 17 bases remaining between them. Germline-derived CDR1 and CDR2 are SGHTA and FQGNSA. The length of the CDR3 is 18 residues. DNA of the CDR3: TGTGCCAGCAGCGCGCCCCGGGGTTTGACCTCCTATAATTCACCCCTCCACTTT. The encoded protein is CASSAPRGLTSYNSPLHF.

V gene TRBV3-1 (or the pseudogene TRBV3-2) combines with J gene TRBJ2-7; tentatively, D is TRBD2 (6 bases). CDR3 size: 12 residues. In germline, CDR1 is LGHDT, CDR2 YNNKEL (reference sequence). Trimming shortened V by 4 bases and J by 3 bases, and 7 bases separated the two germline ends. The CDR3 loop is CASSLGLYEQYF. The CDR3 DNA is TGTGCCAGCAGCCTGGGACTCTACGAGCAGTACTTC.

This chain links TRBV10-1 with TRBJ2-5; the D gene is possibly TRBD1 (6 bases). The CDR3 is 14 residues long. Germline V lookup: CDR1 WNHNN, CDR2 SYGVQD (reference sequence). Trimming left V 2 bases short and J 4 bases short, with 11 bases between. In DNA form, the CDR3 reads TGCGCCAGCAGTGAGGGGGGCGTTGCAGAGACCCAGTACTTC. Translated: CASSEGGVAETQYF.

This clone was counted a few times. This chain uses TRBV12-3 or TRBV12-4 with TRBJ1-5; D unresolved. The CDR3 totals 13 residues. The V end lost 8 bases, the J end lost 9 bases, and 17 bases lay between the germline ends. The CDR3 region has the DNA TGTGCCAGCGCCCGCGGCAGTTTATGGCCCCAGCATTTT. This translates into CASARGSLWPQHF.

This chain connects TRBV6-5 to TRBJ2-3, with D maybe TRBD2 (5 bases). Trimming took 2 bases from V and 6 from J, leaving 18 bases between them. The CDR3 runs to 16 residues. Germline lookup yields CDR1 MNHEY and CDR2 SVGAGI. CDR3 protein: CASSYGLALPGDTQYF. The CDR3 nucleotides are TGTGCCAGCAGTTACGGGCTAGCTCTGCCTGGGGATACGCAGTATTTT.

J is TRBJ1-3 and V is TRBV3-1 (or the pseudogene TRBV3-2); D not certain. V was cut by 0 bases and J by 4 bases, with 10 bases left in between. Germline CDR1 is LGHDT and CDR2 is YNNKEL (reference sequence). CDR3 length: 15 amino acids. CDR3 protein: CASSQDRRQGNTIYF. DNA of the CDR3: TGTGCCAGCAGCCAAGATCGGAGGCAGGGAAACACCATATATTTT.

This rearrangement joins TRBV7-2 to TRBJ2-7; the match to TRBD2 covers 9 bases. After removal of 4 bases from V and 2 bases from J, the junction contained 6 bases not matched to a gene. Germline V CDR1 and CDR2: SGHTA, FQGNSA. The length of the CDR3 is 15 residues. CDR3 in amino acids: CASSWEPSGAYEQYF. CDR3 nucleotide sequence: TGTGCCAGCAGCTGGGAACCTAGCGGGGCCTACGAGCAGTACTTC.

This clone turned up a few times. The V call is TRBV10-2, the J call TRBJ1-1; possible D gene TRBD1, 6 bases. The CDR3 is made up of 14 amino acids. Trimming removed 8 bases at V and 4 bases at J, with 17 bases between. The germline V gene encodes CDR1 WSHSY and CDR2 SAAADI. The chain's CDR3 is CASFAGVDGTEAFF. The CDR3 bases are TGCGCCAGCTTTGCAGGGGTGGATGGCACTGAAGCTTTCTTT.

This chain joins TRBV7-9 and TRBJ1-5; perhaps TRBD1 as D (5 bases). This CDR3 is built from 17 residues. The V gene's germline CDR1 is SEHNR and CDR2 FQNEAQ (reference sequence). The V end lost 5 bases, the J end lost 0 bases, and 17 bases lay between the germline ends. As DNA, the CDR3 is TGTGCCAGCAGCCCGACGCTGACAGATTATAGCAATCAGCCCCAGCATTTT. Its translation is CASSPTLTDYSNQPQHF. Drawing the rest from reference TRBV7-9 and TRBJ1-5, the complete variable domain is DTGVSQNPRHKITKRGQNVTFRCDPISEHNRLYWYRQTLGQGPEFLTYFQNEAQLEKSRLLSDRFSAERPKGSFSTLEIQRTEQGDSAMYLCASSPTLTDYSNQPQHFGDGTRLSIL.

This chain joins TRBV6-1 and TRBJ1-5; D unresolved. The CDR3 is 15 amino acids. Germline V gives CDR1 MNHNS, CDR2 SASEGT. V lost 1 base and J lost 2, with 9 bases in between. CDR3: CASSEGARGNQPQHF. The CDR3 DNA is TGTGCCAGCAGTGAAGGAGCAAGAGGCAATCAGCCCCAGCATTTT.

As for this clone: Other DNA sequences from this sample encode an identical CDR3 as well. The chain carries TRBV27 and TRBJ1-1, with a weak D call TRBD1 (5 bases). The germline CDR1 and CDR2 sequences are MNHEY and SMNVEV (reference sequence). This CDR3 region has 14 residues. With 8 bases removed from V and 6 bases from J, the gap between germline ends came to 19 bases. The CDR3 spells CASGQAGVTPEAFF. The CDR3 bases are TGTGCCAGCGGCCAGGCGGGGGTAACGCCTGAAGCTTTCTTT.

This clone was found a few times. This chain uses TRBV3-1 (or the pseudogene TRBV3-2) with TRBJ1-6; D is ambiguous. Looked up from germline, CDR1 is LGHDT and CDR2 is YNNKEL (reference sequence). Trimming pared 6 bases from V and 8 bases from J, leaving 8 bases between. CDR3 size: 12 residues. The CDR3 reads CASRRVDSPLHF. DNA of the CDR3: TGTGCCAGCAGGCGGGTGGATTCACCCCTCCACTTT.

V gene TRBV2 combines with J gene TRBJ1-1; D is perhaps TRBD1 (6 bases). Germline V lookup: CDR1 SNHLY, CDR2 FYNNEI. The germline V and J ends were trimmed by 7 bases and 5 bases, with 17 bases remaining between them. There are 14 residues in the CDR3. The CDR3, as DNA: TGTGCCAGCAACCCCGGGACACCAGGTACTGAAGCTTTCTTT. Its translation is CASNPGTPGTEAFF.

This clone was detected once. This chain joins TRBV28 and TRBJ1-1; the match to TRBD1 covers 7 bases. Per the germline V gene, CDR1 is MDHEN and CDR2 is SYDVKM. The V gene end was trimmed by 7 bases and the J gene end by 3 bases; junction bases not matched to a gene: 5. The CDR3 loop spans 13 amino acids. The CDR3 region has the DNA TGTGCCAGCAATCGAGGGGGCGACACTGAAGCTTTCTTT. Amino acids: CASNRGGDTEAFF. The whole variable domain, remainder taken from reference TRBV28 and TRBJ1-1, is DVKVTQSSRYLVKRTGEKVFLECVQDMDHENMFWYRQDPGLGLRLIYFSYDVKMKEKGDIPEGYSVSREKKERFSLILESASTNQTSMYLCASNRGGDTEAFFGQGTRLTVV.

The table lists this clone with a few counts. This sequence joins TRBV5-1 and TRBJ1-2; perhaps TRBD1 as D (6 bases). Germline-derived CDR1 and CDR2 are SGHRS and YFSETQ. Trimming stripped 4 bases from V and 4 bases from J, with 17 bases between. The CDR3 contains 15 residues. CDR3 DNA sequence: TGCGCCAGCAGCCCCAATACAGGGTTAGGCTATGGCTACACCTTC. Its translation: CASSPNTGLGYGYTF.

The V call is TRBV6-6, the J call TRBJ1-3; D is possibly TRBD1 (5 bases). V dropped 4 bases and J dropped 0 bases, with 7 bases sitting between them. Germline V gives CDR1 MNHNY, CDR2 SVGAGI (reference sequence). The CDR3 has 14 residues. The CDR3 spells CASSSGGSGNTIYF. In DNA form, the CDR3 reads TGTGCCAGCAGTTCGGGGGGCTCTGGAAACACCATATATTTT.

The V and J genes are TRBV2 and TRBJ1-1; D is unresolved. The CDR3 extends over 16 amino acids. Germline V gene lookup returns CDR1 SNHLY and CDR2 FYNNEI. V was shortened by 7 bases and J by 1 base, with 19 bases between the two germline ends. The chain's CDR3 is CASTPSGGSGNTEAFF. In nucleotides, the CDR3 is TGTGCCAGCACCCCCAGCGGCGGGTCGGGGAACACTGAAGCTTTCTTT.